One and the same sample provided the 18 T cell receptor beta chains below, sequenced in a study of vaccination and CD4 T cells after COVID-19. Antigens for these TCRs are unknown. Cultured CD4+ T-cell DNA underwent Oncomine TCR Beta short-read sequencing. TCRdb recomputed calls from the PCR reads with MiXCR, one row per CDR3 protein. The table includes roughly 11,000 distinct CDR3 sequences, about 50% detected once. Treatment noted: roughly 10-day PBMC culture with coronavirus spike peptide pools or control peptides (ViraFEST assay). The material sequenced was CD4+ T cells from blood, cultured in vitro. The receptor source for this set is a human donor who had recovered from COVID-19.

This clonotype was observed a handful of times. The CDR3 reads CASSARDPQGQETQYF. The CDR3 DNA reads TGCGCCAGCAGTGCCCGGGACCCCCAGGGCCAAGAGACCCAGTACTTC. This chain uses TRBV10-1 with TRBJ2-5; D may match TRBD1 or TRBD2 (5 bases each). Germline V gives CDR1 WNHNN, CDR2 SYGVQD (reference sequence). The V end was cut by 4 bases, the J end by 1 base, with 16 bases between. The CDR3 sequence is 16 residues long.

In this sample, this clonotype turned up a few times. The chain joins TRBV7-2 to TRBJ1-1, with 8 nucleotides matching TRBD1. This CDR3 contains 15 residues. Germline loops: CDR1 SGHTA, CDR2 FQGNSA. The V segment lost 1 base and the J segment 5 bases; nucleotides outside the gene matches: 6. The CDR3 DNA follows: TGTGCCAGCAGCTTAGGGGCAGGGGGCTTGACTGAAGCTTTCTTT. Translating it yields CASSLGAGGLTEAFF.

This clonotype was counted between two and nine times. This sequence joins TRBV25-1 and TRBJ2-3; possible D gene TRBD2, 6 bases. The CDR3 has 18 residues. The V gene's germline CDR1 is MGHDK and CDR2 SYGVNS. Trimming left V 4 bases short and J 0 bases short, with 20 bases between. The DNA of the CDR3 is TGTGCCAGCAGTGGGGGATCGGGCGGGGTTGCTAGCACAGATACGCAGTATTTT. Its translation: CASSGGSGGVASTDTQYF.

The chain is built from TRBV7-2 and TRBJ1-5, with a possible D match to TRBD1 (6 bases). Between the trimmed V and J ends, which lost 5 bases and 5 bases, there was a span of 10 bases. CDR3 length: 13 residues. Looked up from germline, CDR1 is SGHTA and CDR2 is FQGNSA. The CDR3 DNA is TGTGCCAGCAGCCCGGGACATTATCAGCCCCAGCATTTT. Translating it yields CASSPGHYQPQHF.

This chain connects TRBV15 to TRBJ1-1; D is perhaps TRBD1 (5 bases). Per germline, CDR1 LNHNV and CDR2 YYDKDF (reference sequence). This CDR3 has 16 amino acids. Trimming pared 0 bases from V and 3 bases from J, leaving 14 bases between. The CDR3 DNA follows: TGTGCCACCAGCAGAGATACGGGGTGGGGCGACACTGAAGCTTTCTTT. It encodes CATSRDTGWGDTEAFF.

The chain links TRBV20-1 to TRBJ1-2; a possible D gene is TRBD1 (5 bases). With 6 bases removed from V and 4 bases from J, the gap between germline ends came to 18 bases. Germline V lookup: CDR1 DFQATT, CDR2 SNEGSKA (reference sequence). The length of the CDR3 is 14 residues. CDR3: CSAPLTGGGYGYTF. CDR3 nucleotide sequence: TGCAGTGCCCCCCTGACGGGGGGTGGCTATGGCTACACCTTC.

This clonotype was seen more than once but under ten times. The rearrangement links TRBV21-1 to TRBJ2-7; the table's D gene call, TRBD1, was not cross checked with the DNA. TRBV21-1 is an annotated pseudogene. The CDR3 runs to 16 residues. CDR3 residues: CASSKGDTGSSYEQYF. CDR3 bases: TGTGCCAGCAGCAAAGGGGACACCGGGAGCTCCTACGAGCAGTACTTC.

This clonotype is labeled as medium-sized. V gene TRBV9 combines with J gene TRBJ2-1; D is uncertain. Trimming cost V 0 bases and J 4 bases, with 11 bases left between them. Germline CDR1 SGDLS, CDR2 YYNGEE. The CDR3 is 15 amino acids. CDR3 loop: CASSVGWSNYNEQFF. CDR3 DNA: TGTGCCAGCAGCGTAGGTTGGTCTAATTACAATGAGCAGTTCTTC.

This clonotype was counted only a few times. The chain carries TRBV6-1 and TRBJ1-2; tentative D call: TRBD1 (5 bases). This CDR3 contains 15 residues. The V gene's germline CDR1 is MNHNS and CDR2 SASEGT. The V end was cut by 1 base, the J end by 4 bases, with 13 bases between. Here the CDR3 DNA reads TGTGCCAGCAGTGAAGGAAGGGGCGCTGGCTATGGCTACACCTTC. The encoded protein is CASSEGRGAGYGYTF.

The V and J genes are TRBV12-3 or TRBV12-4 and TRBJ1-1; no definite D call. The V end was cut by 2 bases, the J end by 5 bases, with 9 bases between. CDR3 length equals 13 residues. CDR3 in amino acids: CASSLNGQTEAFF. The CDR3 DNA sequence: TGTGCCAGCAGTTTAAATGGGCAGACTGAAGCTTTCTTT.

The chain's CDR3 is CASSERAGQPQHF. The CDR3 DNA reads TGTGCCAGCAGTGAAAGGGCAGGGCAGCCCCAGCATTTT. This chain links TRBV2 with TRBJ1-5; tentatively, D is TRBD1 (5 bases). This CDR3 has 13 amino acids. Germline V gene data show CDR1 as SNHLY and CDR2 as FYNNEI. The V gene lost 2 bases and the J gene lost 7 bases, with 9 bases spanning the gap. The full variable domain, with the rest looked up from reference TRBV2 and TRBJ1-5, is EPEVTQTPSHQVTQMGQEVILRCVPISNHLYFYWYRQILGQKVEFLVSFYNNEISEKSEIFDDQFSVERPDGSNFTLKIRSTKLEDSAMYFCASSERAGQPQHFGDGTRLSIL.

The chain employs TRBV6-4 and TRBJ2-1; the D gene is possibly TRBD1 (5 bases). V lost 3 bases and J lost 2, with 5 bases in between. This CDR3 comprises 13 residues. Germline V gene lookup returns CDR1 MRHNA and CDR2 SNTAGT. The CDR3 reads CASSEDTYNEQFF. Written as DNA, the CDR3 is TGTGCCAGCAGTGAGGACACCTACAATGAGCAGTTCTTC.

This clonotype occurred a few times. The J gene is TRBJ1-2, the V gene TRBV20-1; D remains ambiguous. The CDR3 extends over 17 amino acids. Trimming removed 0 bases at V and 6 bases at J, with 23 bases between. CDR1 and CDR2 (germline): DFQATT, SNEGSKA (reference sequence). The CDR3 DNA follows: TGCAGTGCTAGAGATACGGTAGCCGCCAGCCGGGAAGATGGCTACACCTTC. Translated, it gives CSARDTVAASREDGYTF.

V gene TRBV5-1 combines with J gene TRBJ1-1, with 8 bases lining up with TRBD1. The CDR3 runs 16 residues. CDR1 SGHRS and CDR2 YFSETQ come from the germline V gene. V lost 4 bases, J lost 0 bases, and 8 bases stayed unmatched. This CDR3 is CASSHRDRRMNTEAFF. The CDR3 bases are TGCGCCAGCAGCCACCGGGACAGGAGGATGAACACTGAAGCTTTCTTT.

The V and J genes are TRBV10-3 and TRBJ1-2, with D hard to call. Trimming stripped 0 bases from V and 0 bases from J, with 11 bases between. This CDR3 comprises 16 residues. CDR1 is ENHRY and CDR2 is SYGVKD in the germline V gene. In DNA form, the CDR3 reads TGTGCCATCAGTGAGTCAATAGCCCCAGCTAACTATGGCTACACCTTC. Encoded protein: CAISESIAPANYGYTF.

This sequence joins TRBV15 and TRBJ2-5; D uncertain. V was shortened by 0 bases and J by 3 bases, with 8 bases between the two germline ends. Germline lookup yields CDR1 LNHNV and CDR2 YYDKDF (reference sequence). This CDR3 contains 14 residues. The CDR3 is CATSRDRSKETQYF. DNA of the CDR3: TGTGCCACCAGCAGAGACCGCAGCAAAGAGACCCAGTACTTC.

The chain uses TRBV2 and TRBJ2-3; D is unclear. Trimming cost V 2 bases and J 2 bases, with 11 bases left between them. Germline CDR1 is SNHLY and CDR2 is FYNNEI. This CDR3 contains 15 residues. CDR3 sequence (DNA): TGTGCCAGCAGTGAAAGGGCGCCAGACACAGATACGCAGTATTTT. Residues: CASSERAPDTDTQYF.

V gene TRBV7-3 combines with J gene TRBJ1-2; the match to TRBD1 covers 8 bases. Germline values: CDR1 SGHTA, CDR2 FQGTGA. Unmatched junction bases numbered 0, after V lost 2 bases and J lost 4 bases. The CDR3 is 13 residues long. CDR3 nucleotides: TGTGCCAGCAGCTTAGGACAGGGCTATGGCTACACCTTC. It translates to CASSLGQGYGYTF.